The TCR beta chain under discussion was sequenced for a study of vaccination effects on CD4 cells after COVID-19 (dated by TCRdb to between 2021 and 2024). Study-level background: Across the study, the median time from the second dose to post-vaccine sampling was 72 days (range 14 to 241). SARS-CoV-2 spike-specific CD4+ TCR repertoires from before and after mRNA vaccination were compared in COVID-19 convalescent patients and in infection-naive vaccine recipients. Altogether, roughly 10 COVID-19 convalescent patients and several SARS-CoV-2-naive healthy vaccine recipients made up the full study. In the study, cultures from other donors were sequenced using the Oncomine TCR Beta short-read assay on an Illumina iSeq 100.

The CDR3 contains 15 residues, cysteine and phenylalanine counted. Of all the DNA, just the CDR3 is kept, 45 bases in frame from base 1. Compared with germline, V lacks 4 bases and J lacks 8 bases; bases without a gene match: 9. Reading the germline V gene gives CDR1 SNHLY and CDR2 FYNNEI. Library prep was done by the immunoSEQ multiplex PCR assay. DNA from the cultured, isolated CD4+ T cells was subjected to TCR beta CDR3 sequencing. On the study's bioinformatics: Non-productive TCR sequences were discarded, and reads were trimmed to the CDR3 region, with only CDR3s of 7 or more amino acids retained. Antigen-specific clonotypes were identified with the MANAFEST web app by comparing expansion in peptide wells against reference cultures. For clones to be considered positive, expansion at FDR<0.05 versus reference and all other wells, an odds ratio above 5, and a frequency above 0.1% in two replicate wells were required. Clonotypes significantly expanded in SARS-CoV-2 spike wells and in at least one common cold coronavirus spike condition were defined as cross-reactive. CDR3 similarity was assessed by Levenshtein distance using the stringdist R package, and unrooted trees were constructed with ape in R 3.6.1. This immuneACCESS table, as held by TCRdb, lists in-frame sequences with V and J called but not all clones. Of the missing ones, under half trace to an unresolved V gene in checked studies; the others have no known cause. V and J calls and clone size are those listed in that table; D and trimming were worked out from the DNA. Recorded for this sample are 57,000 or so clones; roughly 73% of them occurred a single time. 0.95% to 1.5% of the sample rests with the top ten.

In the ViraFEST assay, PBMC were stimulated with viral peptide pools, and TCR sequencing was then used to find antigen-specific CD4+ T cell clonotypes based on their expansion. After about 9 days of culture, CD4+ T cells were isolated with the EasySep CD4+ T cell isolation kit. Two doses of either the BNT162b2 or the mRNA-1273 mRNA SARS-CoV-2 vaccine were administered to participants. The absence of prior SARS-CoV-2 infection in healthy vaccine recipients was confirmed by negative nucleocapsid antibodies before and after vaccination. Each well held roughly 2 million PBMC cultured in IMDM containing approximately 5.3% human AB serum, approximately 10 IU/ml IL-2 and gentamicin, along with roughly 10 ug/ml peptides. On days 3 and 7, half of the culture medium was replaced with fresh IL-2-containing medium. Each peptide stimulation condition was cultured in triplicate wells unless otherwise noted. Using Ficoll-Paque Plus gradient centrifugation, PBMC were separated from whole blood and then either used fresh or cryopreserved at -140C. The overlapping peptide pools covered the spike proteins of SARS-CoV-2 as well as those of the common cold coronaviruses HCoV-NL63, HCoV-OC43 and HCoV-229E. The QIAamp micro DNA kit was used to extract genomic DNA from the cultured CD4+ T cells.

The investigation overall reported the following: At late post-vaccination timepoints, both infection-induced and vaccine-induced clones showed marked clonal contraction, consistent with waning T cell responses. Limitations of the study were the small number of convalescent patients and the absence of early post-infection timepoints. Among healthy vaccine recipients, nearly all vaccine-induced clones were SARS-CoV-2 mono-reactive, and just 1 of 255 was cross-reactive with common cold coronaviruses.

Worth noting for this clone: It has no known antigen specificity. No qualities accompany the bases; no much larger clone lies one base away.

The rearranged segments are TRBV2 and TRBJ1-4, with 8 bases aligning to TRBD1. The source material was CD4+ T cells from PBMCs cultured with HCoV-229E spike peptides, sampled after COVID-19 vaccination. Read against the paper, the sample's cell subset or site label means: HCoV-229E spike overlapping peptide pool stimulation. The clonotype was recovered from a human donor who received a COVID-19 vaccine. CDR3 protein: CASSGQGAAGEKLFF. The nucleotide sequence reads as follows: TGTGCCAGCAGTGGCCAGGGGGCAGCGGGAGAAAAACTGTTTTTT.